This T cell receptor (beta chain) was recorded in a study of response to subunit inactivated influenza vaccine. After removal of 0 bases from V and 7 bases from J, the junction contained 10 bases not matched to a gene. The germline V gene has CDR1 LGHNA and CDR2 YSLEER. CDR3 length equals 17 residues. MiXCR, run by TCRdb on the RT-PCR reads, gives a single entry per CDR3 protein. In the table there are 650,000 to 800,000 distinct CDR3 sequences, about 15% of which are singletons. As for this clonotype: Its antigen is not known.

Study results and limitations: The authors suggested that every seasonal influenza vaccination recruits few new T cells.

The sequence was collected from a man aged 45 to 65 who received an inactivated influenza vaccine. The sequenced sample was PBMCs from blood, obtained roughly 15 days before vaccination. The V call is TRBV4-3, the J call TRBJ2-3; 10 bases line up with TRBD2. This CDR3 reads CASSQDRASGRSNTQYF. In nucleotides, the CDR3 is TGCGCCAGCAGCCAAGATAGGGCTAGCGGGAGATCAAATACGCAGTATTTT.